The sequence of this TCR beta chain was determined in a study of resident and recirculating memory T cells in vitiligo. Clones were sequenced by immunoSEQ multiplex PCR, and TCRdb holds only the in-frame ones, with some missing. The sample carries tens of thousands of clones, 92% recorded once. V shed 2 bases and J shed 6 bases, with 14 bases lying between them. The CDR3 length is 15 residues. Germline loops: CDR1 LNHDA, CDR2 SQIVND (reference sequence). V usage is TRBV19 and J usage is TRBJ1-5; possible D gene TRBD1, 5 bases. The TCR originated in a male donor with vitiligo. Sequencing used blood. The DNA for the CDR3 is TGTGCCAGTAGTATAAGTCTCAGGGCCCCTCAGCCCCAGCATTTT. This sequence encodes CASSISLRAPQPQHF.